What follows is one T cell receptor beta chain and its context. There are a few counts of this clone. Its antigen remains unidentified. No base qualities exist here, and no much larger clone lies one base off it. This specimen belongs to a study of beta chain features in type 1 diabetes (dated by TCRdb to 2016 to 2018). Broadly, across the study: Mean age, gender distribution, total cell number and subset yield were not different between patients and healthy donors. In the study, TCRB repertoires of sorted circulating CD4+ T cell subsets from recently diagnosed type 1 diabetes patients were compared with those of matched healthy donors. Regulatory and stem cell-like memory subsets were isolated from only 8 patients and roughly 8 healthy donors, whereas naive and central memory subsets came from all 28 donors. A total of about 100,000,000 sorted cells were examined across all samples, and RNA yield correlated strongly with the number of cells per subset.

As encoded in the germline V gene (reference sequence), CDR1 is MNHEY while CDR2 is SMNVEV. Reading from cysteine to phenylalanine, the CDR3 counts 14 amino acids. The sequence is cut down to CDR3 DNA, 42 bases in frame from base 1. Trimming takes 5 bases off V and 4 bases off J; junction bases not matched to a gene: 3. Each donor gave one peripheral blood draw, averaging roughly 120 mL, which was collected into heparinised tubes. Using a panel that included CD45RO, CCR7, CD25, CD127, CD95 and CD27, naive, central memory, regulatory and stem cell-like memory CD4+ T cells were sorted on a BD FACSAria II. Every sorted population had a purity above 95%. PBMCs were isolated right away by Lymphoprep density gradient centrifugation and were stained directly, without culture. To minimize batch effects, samples were stained and sorted in pairs, one healthy donor with one patient per experiment. Beyond this particular receptor, the publication reports: Because cDNA rather than genomic DNA was sequenced, highly expressing activated cells could have been over-represented, although no difference in activation and CD3 levels was found between groups. The naive, central memory and regulatory TCRB repertoires appeared to resemble one another more closely among patients than among healthy donors. At VDJ recombination sites, patients with type 1 diabetes made fewer insertions and deleted more nucleotides, a pattern implying thymic rearrangement abnormalities. Only small numbers of individuals were included in the HLA sub-analyses, which left unresolved whether HLA type had any influence on TCRB rearrangement. PCR may preferentially amplify shorter templates, but because patient and control samples were amplified and corrected together, any resulting skew would affect both groups equally. Type 1 diabetes patients showed a moderate but significant shortening of TCRB CDR3 length in all four CD4+ subsets.

All of the isolated RNA was reverse transcribed with the High Capacity cDNA Reverse Transcription Kit, so expressed TCRB transcripts were sequenced. Deep immunoSEQ sequencing was performed on naive, central memory and regulatory T cell samples, with an average of about 3.57 million total reads per sample. After sorted cells were lysed in RLT buffer, RNA was extracted with DNase-treated RNeasy Micro or Mini kits, with the choice depending on cell number. To prevent cross-contamination, each cell subset was processed individually, whereas patient and healthy donor samples were processed jointly. TCRB sequences were amplified from cDNA with the immunoSEQ multiplex PCR, producing 87-bp fragments spanning the CDR3 region. The amplicons were sequenced using the Illumina HiSeq platform. Per the source publication's procedure: PCR bias was corrected computationally using synthetic template baselines, and reads within Hamming distance 2 were collapsed, with unmergeable singletons discarded. By aligning reads against IMGT, V, D and J genes, CDR3 length, and insertions or deletions at six rearrangement sites were assigned. Within each subset, clonotype counts were normalized to the number of sorted cells before true diversity and Gini coefficients were calculated with the tcR R package. The overlap coefficient, calculated on TCRB nucleotide sequences, was used to measure repertoire sharing. This is the immuneACCESS table as TCRdb keeps it, with only in-frame sequences that have V and J called. A part of the clones is gone; compared with another copy, unresolved V genes explain less than half, and the rest is unexplained. Clone size and the V and J calls come from that table; the DNA yielded D and trimming. The sample table records roughly 150,000 clones; 11% of these occur just once. Roughly 1.9% of the sample is held by the ten biggest clonotypes.

The rearranged chain carries TRBV27 and TRBJ2-7, and TRBD2 aligns with 12 junction nucleotides. Sequenced material: central memory CD4+ T cells from blood. This sequence originates from a man between 18 and 29 years old in good health. The CDR3 in this case is CASSPGTSGYEQYF. The DNA is TGTGCCAGCAGTCCGGGGACTAGCGGGTACGAGCAGTACTTC.